The 20 T cell receptor beta chains in this list originate from one sample, sequenced in a study of blood T cells in healthy people across ages. Primers used in a second PCR of about 7 to 12 cycles were a sample-barcoded 5' primer and a J-beta primer mix. TCRdb re-analysed the 5' RACE reads in MiXCR, keeping a single row per CDR3 protein. The data contain about 1.8 million distinct CDR3 sequences, roughly 52% of them singletons. The sample taken for sequencing was blood. The receptors here all came from a woman aged 35 to 49 in good health.

The CDR3 DNA sequence: TGTGCCAGCAGGCCCTCGGACAGGGCTTCCGGGGAGCTGTTTTTT. Amino acids: CASRPSDRASGELFF. This sequence joins TRBV12-3 or TRBV12-4 and TRBJ2-2, with 8 nucleotides matching TRBD1. The V gene end was trimmed by 6 bases and the J gene end by 6 bases; junction bases not matched to a gene: 9. CDR3 length: 15 residues.

This chain joins TRBV6-2 or TRBV6-3 and TRBJ2-5; 8 bases agree with TRBD1. Germline values: CDR1 MNHEY, CDR2 SVGEGT. CDR3 size: 15 residues. Unmatched junction bases numbered 10, after V lost 5 bases and J lost 5 bases. The CDR3 loop reads CASSALGQGAETQYF. Here the CDR3 DNA reads TGTGCCAGCAGTGCCCTAGGGCAGGGGGCCGAGACCCAGTACTTC.

This chain connects TRBV12-3 or TRBV12-4 to TRBJ1-3; D is ambiguous. V lost 8 bases and J lost 5, with 16 bases in between. The CDR3 loop spans 14 amino acids. CDR3 amino acids: CASGPDGKRNTIYF. The DNA for the CDR3 is TGTGCCAGCGGCCCGGACGGGAAAAGAAACACCATATATTTT.

The chain combines TRBV7-6 with TRBJ2-3; 8 bases are a match to TRBD2. From germline, CDR1 is SGHVS and CDR2 FNYEAQ. V lost 5 bases and J lost 4; bases outside the gene matches: 11. The CDR3 is 16 amino acids. CDR3 nucleotide sequence: TGTGCCAGCAGCCGCCCGGGGGGGCAGGTGGCAGATACGCAGTATTTT. It specifies CASSRPGGQVADTQYF.

The chain couples TRBV20-1 to TRBJ2-7; D unresolved. This CDR3 has 14 amino acids. The ends were cut back, 5 bases at V and 0 bases at J, with 14 bases in the middle. Germline V CDR1 and CDR2: DFQATT, SNEGSKA (reference sequence). The CDR3 DNA is TGCAGTGCTGCCTCAGGAACAGACTCCTACGAGCAGTACTTC. This sequence encodes CSAASGTDSYEQYF.

The chain combines TRBV7-9 with TRBJ2-1; D may match TRBD1 or TRBD2 (5 bases each). The CDR3 extends over 13 amino acids. V lost 6 bases to trimming and J lost 4 bases, with 10 bases between them. Germline V gene lookup returns CDR1 SEHNR and CDR2 FQNEAQ (reference sequence). DNA of the CDR3: TGTGCCAGCAGTGGGGGTTGGTACAATGAGCAGTTCTTC. This encodes CASSGGWYNEQFF.

In its sample, this clonotype was seen once. V is TRBV11-3 and J is TRBJ2-2, with TRBD1 identical over 7 bases. There are 18 residues in the CDR3. J was trimmed by 2 bases and V by 0 bases; bases with no gene match: 9. Germline CDR1 and CDR2: SGHNT and YENEEA. The CDR3 DNA reads as TGTGCCAGCAGCTTAGATCGAGTAGGGGACAGCAACACCGGGGAGCTGTTTTTT. This gives the protein CASSLDRVGDSNTGELFF.

The V and J genes are TRBV6-4 and TRBJ2-7, with a tentative D call TRBD2 (5 bases). The CDR3 loop spans 13 amino acids. Germline V gives CDR1 MRHNA, CDR2 SNTAGT. Trimming removed 8 bases at V and 5 bases at J, with 16 bases between. The CDR3 loop is CASRGGPGDEQYF. The CDR3 nucleotides read TGTGCCAGCCGGGGTGGCCCCGGGGACGAGCAGTACTTC.

This clonotype was detected once. The chain is built from TRBV20-1 and TRBJ1-5; D unclear. This CDR3 region has 14 residues. Germline V gives CDR1 DFQATT, CDR2 SNEGSKA (reference sequence). Trimming removed 0 bases at V and 6 bases at J, with 12 bases between. The DNA of the CDR3 is TGCAGTGCTAGAGATTACCCAATCACTCAGCCCCAGCATTTT. Protein sequence: CSARDYPITQPQHF.

The V call is TRBV20-1, the J call TRBJ2-3; D is uncertain. Germline CDR1 reads DFQATT; CDR2 reads SNEGSKA (reference sequence). The CDR3 consists of 14 residues. With 1 base removed from V and 2 bases from J, the gap between germline ends came to 10 bases. Here the CDR3 reads CSARGQSFTDTQYF. CDR3 nucleotide sequence: TGCAGTGCTAGAGGCCAGAGCTTCACAGATACGCAGTATTTT.

The chain uses TRBV6-6 and TRBJ2-5; D call uncertain. Matching the DNA end better, TRBJ2-7 makes the J call doubtful. CDR3 length: 13 amino acids. CDR1 and CDR2 from the germline V gene are MNHNY and SVGAGI (reference sequence). The chain's CDR3 is CASSDTPSYEQYF. CDR3 bases: TGTGCCAGCAGCGACACGCCATCCTACGAGCAGTACTTC.

The rearrangement links TRBV6-5 to TRBJ2-7; 7 bases are shared with TRBD2. The CDR3 has 18 residues. The J segment lost 3 bases and the V segment lost 4 bases, leaving 18 bases of the junction unmatched. Germline lookup yields CDR1 MNHEY and CDR2 SVGAGI. The CDR3 DNA reads as TGTGCCAGCAGTTCCAAGCAGAGAACGGGACTACGACACTACGAGCAGTACTTC. Its protein is CASSSKQRTGLRHYEQYF.

CDR3 sequence reads: CSVERAGANEKLFF. The CDR3 DNA is TGCAGCGTTGAACGGGCAGGGGCTAATGAAAAACTGTTTTTT. V gene TRBV29-1 combines with J gene TRBJ1-4, with D perhaps matching TRBD1 (6 bases). The V gene's germline CDR1 is SQVTM and CDR2 ANQGSEA. CDR3 length: 14 amino acids. The V end lost 2 bases, the J end lost 3 bases, and 10 bases lay between the germline ends.

The DNA for the CDR3 is TGTGCCAGCAGTTCCAGGGGACTAGCGGTCTCCTACAATGAGCAGTTCTTC. Its translation is CASSSRGLAVSYNEQFF. The rearrangement joins TRBV7-9 to TRBJ2-1, with 11 bases matching TRBD2. The CDR3 contains 17 residues. CDR1 is SEHNR, CDR2 FQNEAQ, per germline (reference sequence). Trimming at V came to 6 bases and at J to 0 bases, leaving 7 bases not matched to a gene.

The chain couples TRBV5-5 to TRBJ2-7, with D tentatively TRBD1 (6 bases). Trimming removed 0 bases at V and 6 bases at J, with 10 bases between. Germline lookup yields CDR1 SGHKS and CDR2 YYEKEE (reference sequence). This CDR3 is built from 13 residues. The CDR3 sequence: CASSLGEGGEQYF. CDR3 nucleotide sequence: TGTGCCAGCAGCTTGGGGGAAGGGGGCGAGCAGTACTTC.

This chain links TRBV15 with TRBJ2-1; tentative D call: TRBD1 (6 bases). The J call is doubtful: the DNA matches TRBJ2-7 better. The germline gives CDR1 LNHNV, CDR2 YYDKDF (reference sequence). The CDR3 contains 16 residues. Written as DNA, the CDR3 is TGTGCCACCAGCAGAGACCCCTTGGGGGCCTACAATGAGCAGTACTTC. Amino acid sequence: CATSRDPLGAYNEQYF.

Remarks on this clonotype: As the CDR3 is not closed by the conserved phenylalanine or tryptophan, this likely results from a read error. In DNA, the CDR3 is TGTGCCAGCAGTGAAGACACATACAATGAGCAGTTCTCC. This encodes CASSEDTYNEQFS. The chain employs TRBV2 and TRBJ2-1; D gene unclear. Germline V gives CDR1 SNHLY, CDR2 FYNNEI. This CDR3 has 13 residues. Between the trimmed V and J ends, which lost 1 base and 4 bases, there was a span of 5 bases.

The gene calls are TRBV6-2 or TRBV6-3 and TRBJ2-1; 8 bases match TRBD2. This CDR3 region has 13 residues. The trim removed 5 bases at V and 7 bases at J, leaving 4 bases unmatched. Germline lookup yields CDR1 MNHEY and CDR2 SVGEGT. CDR3 sequence reads: CASSRGGWNEQFF. CDR3 nucleotide sequence: TGTGCCAGCAGTCGCGGGGGGTGGAATGAGCAGTTCTTC.

V and J are TRBV11-2 and TRBJ2-1; 8 nucleotides match TRBD1. V was pared by 5 bases and J by 9 bases, with 6 bases of the junction left unmatched. Germline V CDR1 and CDR2: SGHAT, FQNNGV. The CDR3 totals 13 residues. CDR3 in amino acids: CASSGQGFSEQFF. The CDR3 DNA follows: TGTGCCAGCAGCGGACAGGGTTTCAGTGAGCAGTTCTTC.

The genes are TRBV5-6 and TRBJ1-1; D might be TRBD1 (5 bases). V lost 5 bases, J lost 4 bases, and 12 bases lay in between. Looked up from germline, CDR1 is SGHDT and CDR2 is YYEEEE. The CDR3 has 13 amino acids. The CDR3 sequence: CASRLRVGTEAFF. The CDR3 nucleotides are TGTGCCAGCAGGCTCAGGGTGGGCACTGAAGCTTTCTTT.